This TCR beta chain was profiled in a study of blood T cells in healthy people across ages. V was cut by 6 bases and J by 6 bases, with 10 bases left in between. CDR1 is SGHRS and CDR2 is YFSETQ in the germline V gene. The CDR3 is made up of 11 amino acids. Findings of the study overall: Roughly linear age-related decline in beta diversity appeared, significant by age about 40.

This clonotype was observed a handful of times. Its specificity is unknown. PCR was performed a second time for roughly 6 to 12 cycles using a sample-barcoded 5' primer and a J-beta primer mix. TCRdb recomputed calls from the 5' RACE reads with MiXCR, one row per CDR3 protein. This table holds about 1.8 million distinct CDR3 sequences, less than 50% found once. The clonotype was recovered from a woman in her forties in good health. Sequenced: blood. This sequence joins TRBV5-1 and TRBJ2-7; tentatively, D is TRBD1 (6 bases). CDR3 DNA: TGCGCCAGCAAGTTGGGGGCCGAGCAGTACTTC. This encodes CASKLGAEQYF.